The next 5 T cell receptor beta chains were all read from a single sample in a study of T cells in Graves' hyperthyroidism and ophthalmopathy. Amplified TCR beta CDR3 regions derived from RNA transcripts. The HTBI primer set served for first-round RT-PCR of the TCR CDR3. A single record per CDR3 protein comes from TCRdb applying MiXCR to the multiplex PCR reads. In the table there are around 450,000 distinct CDR3 sequences, around 16% of which are singletons. The sequenced material came from blood. Receptor source: a woman under 30 with Graves' hyperthyroidism.

This clonotype was observed at least ten times. The V and J genes are TRBV28 and TRBJ1-2; D not certain. V was pared by 6 bases and J by 1 base, with 12 bases between. The V gene's germline CDR1 is MDHEN and CDR2 SYDVKM. The CDR3 consists of 14 residues. Written as DNA, the CDR3 is TGTGCCAGCAGGGCCCGGCAGGTTAACTATGGCTACACCTTC. Translation gives CASRARQVNYGYTF.

This clonotype was counted between two and nine times. The J gene is TRBJ2-1, the V gene TRBV5-1; D unclear. CDR3 length equals 13 residues. V lost 4 bases and J 9 bases, leaving 14 bases between the germline ends. Germline V gives CDR1 SGHRS, CDR2 YFSETQ. The CDR3 protein is CASSRGPASEQFF. The CDR3 coding sequence is TGCGCCAGCAGCCGCGGACCGGCCAGTGAGCAGTTCTTC.

This clonotype was counted at least ten times. The V call is TRBV10-3, the J call TRBJ2-5, with a weak D call TRBD1 (6 bases). V lost 4 bases to trimming and J lost 2 bases, with 11 bases between them. The CDR3 totals 14 residues. CDR1 is ENHRY, CDR2 SYGVKD, per germline. The CDR3 DNA is TGTGCCATCAGTGCCGGGACACAACAAGAGACCCAGTACTTC. It translates to CAISAGTQQETQYF.

This clonotype has more than one count but fewer than ten. The chain uses TRBV20-1 and TRBJ2-1, with D perhaps matching TRBD1 or TRBD2 (5 bases each). Germline CDR1 and CDR2: DFQATT and SNEGSKA (reference sequence). Trimming left V 6 bases short and J 7 bases short, with 22 bases between. This CDR3 has 15 amino acids. The CDR3 is CSAPRREAWGNEQFF. CDR3 DNA: TGCAGTGCCCCCCGTCGGGAAGCTTGGGGGAATGAGCAGTTCTTC.

The chain employs TRBV30 and TRBJ1-3, with a weak D call TRBD1 (5 bases). CDR1 and CDR2 from the germline V gene are GTSNPN and SVGIG (reference sequence). The CDR3 totals 14 residues. With 0 bases removed from V and 0 bases from J, the gap between germline ends came to 6 bases. The CDR3 protein is CAWSVGGSGNTIYF. CDR3 in DNA: TGTGCCTGGAGTGTGGGGGGCTCTGGAAACACCATATATTTT.